Shown below are 30 T cell receptor beta chains from a single sample sequenced in a study of identical twins. TCRdb reprocessed the 5' RACE reads with MiXCR, giving one entry per CDR3 protein. The profile shows under 1 million distinct CDR3 sequences, approximately 13% of them singletons. The same specimen was also included in a second study, on yellow fever vaccine responses in identical twins.

The material sequenced was PBMCs. The receptors shown here come from a woman aged 18-29 years in good health.

In this sample, this clonotype turned up a few times. This chain uses TRBV29-1 with TRBJ2-2; 10 nucleotides agree with TRBD1. The CDR3 loop spans 14 amino acids. The germline gives CDR1 SQVTM, CDR2 ANQGSEA. Germline trimming cut 6 bases from V and 4 bases from J; bases unmatched to any gene: 5. The CDR3: CSVRTGGTTGELFF. The CDR3 DNA is TGCAGCGTCCGGACAGGGGGTACCACCGGGGAGCTGTTTTTT.

V is TRBV24-1 and J is TRBJ2-2; 10 bases fit TRBD1. The CDR3 loop spans 17 amino acids. Germline loops: CDR1 KGHDR, CDR2 SFDVKD. The V and J ends lost 4 bases and 3 bases, in that order; junction bases with no gene match: 7. The CDR3 DNA reads as TGTGCCACCAGTGACCTCGGGACAGGGGACGACACCGGGGAGCTGTTTTTT. It specifies CATSDLGTGDDTGELFF.

This clonotype has a count of ten or more. The V and J genes are TRBV7-3 and TRBJ2-1, with TRBD1 matching over 10 bases. The CDR3 has 15 amino acids. J gave up 7 bases and V 3 bases, and 6 bases lay outside the gene matches. Germline CDR1 reads SGHTA; CDR2 reads FQGTGA. The CDR3 loop reads CASSFLGQGMNEQFF. The CDR3 DNA follows: TGTGCCAGCAGCTTCCTGGGACAGGGGATGAATGAGCAGTTCTTC.

This clonotype was detected a few times. The chain has TRBV7-9 and TRBJ2-1; the match to TRBD2 covers 14 bases. Unmatched junction bases numbered 8, after V lost 5 bases and J lost 8 bases. Germline V gene data show CDR1 as SEHNR and CDR2 as FQNEAQ (reference sequence). The CDR3 is 16 residues long. The CDR3 DNA reads as TGTGCCAGCAGCCCCCCGACTAGCGGGGGGGCCTATGAGCAGTTCTTC. It translates to CASSPPTSGGAYEQFF. The full variable domain, completed using reference TRBV7-9 and TRBJ2-1, is DTGVSQNPRHKITKRGQNVTFRCDPISEHNRLYWYRQTLGQGPEFLTYFQNEAQLEKSRLLSDRFSAERPKGSFSTLEIQRTEQGDSAMYLCASSPPTSGGAYEQFFGPGTRLTVL.

This clonotype was detected ten times or more. The CDR3 region has the DNA TGTGCCAGCAGTGTGACGGGAGGGCCCGACAATGAGCAGTTCTTC. Translation gives CASSVTGGPDNEQFF. This chain joins TRBV25-1 and TRBJ2-1, with 8 bases fitting TRBD2. This CDR3 has 15 residues. Germline assignment: CDR1 MGHDK and CDR2 SYGVNS. With 4 bases clipped from V and 5 bases from J, the junction kept 7 bases outside the gene matches.

This clonotype came up a few times. The chain is built from TRBV28 and TRBJ1-2; D not certain. Trimming pared 2 bases from V and 3 bases from J, leaving 10 bases between. The CDR3 length is 14 residues. Looked up from germline, CDR1 is MDHEN and CDR2 is SYDVKM. The CDR3 region has the DNA TGTGCCAGCAGTTTAATGGGCGGGGACTATGGCTACACCTTC. It specifies CASSLMGGDYGYTF.

V is TRBV14 and J is TRBJ2-7, with D unresolved. CDR3 length: 12 residues. Trimming removed 4 bases at V and 6 bases at J, with 10 bases between. CDR1 SGHDN and CDR2 FVKESK come from the germline V gene. The DNA of the CDR3 is TGTGCCAGCAGCCCCCCGGGTAGCGAGCAGTACTTC. It specifies CASSPPGSEQYF.

The genes are TRBV28 and TRBJ2-7; TRBD2 is a possible D gene (7 bases). The CDR3 extends over 16 amino acids. The germline V and J ends were trimmed by 5 bases and 5 bases, with 22 bases remaining between them. Germline V gene sequence: CDR1 MDHEN, CDR2 SYDVKM. This CDR3 reads CASSTPEGGEHHEQYF. Written as DNA, the CDR3 is TGTGCCAGCAGTACCCCCGAGGGGGGGGAACATCACGAGCAGTACTTC.

The gene calls are TRBV18 and TRBJ2-7; D remains unclear. V dropped 6 bases and J dropped 2 bases, with 14 bases sitting between them. This CDR3 comprises 14 residues. Germline-derived CDR1 and CDR2 are KGHSH and LQKENI. DNA of the CDR3: TGTGCCAGCTCCCCTGGTGTGACACCCTACGAGCAGTACTTC. It translates to CASSPGVTPYEQYF.

This clonotype was seen a handful of times. The chain links TRBV10-3 to TRBJ2-7; D not certain. CDR1 is ENHRY and CDR2 is SYGVKD in the germline V gene. Trimming removed 0 bases at V and 6 bases at J, with 18 bases between. The CDR3 extends over 16 amino acids. CDR3 sequence (DNA): TGTGCCATCAGTGAGTCAGGTTCACTCCTTTTTTCCGAGCAGTACTTC. Its protein is CAISESGSLLFSEQYF.

This clonotype has just a few counts. The J gene is TRBJ1-1, the V gene TRBV2; a weak D match, TRBD1 (6 bases). This CDR3 is built from 16 residues. Germline V gives CDR1 SNHLY, CDR2 FYNNEI. Trimming removed 4 bases at V and 0 bases at J, with 15 bases between. CDR3 residues: CASSVRGVLMNTEAFF. The CDR3 DNA reads TGTGCCAGCAGTGTCAGGGGCGTCCTAATGAACACTGAAGCTTTCTTT. Drawing the rest from reference TRBV2 and TRBJ1-1, the complete variable domain is EPEVTQTPSHQVTQMGQEVILRCVPISNHLYFYWYRQILGQKVEFLVSFYNNEISEKSEIFDDQFSVERPDGSNFTLKIRSTKLEDSAMYFCASSVRGVLMNTEAFFGQGTRLTVV.

The rearrangement joins TRBV20-1 to TRBJ2-1, with 7 bases fitting TRBD2. V dropped 1 base and J dropped 2; count of bases not matched to a gene: 2. CDR3 size: 14 residues. Germline V lookup: CDR1 DFQATT, CDR2 SNEGSKA (reference sequence). CDR3 residues: CSARVLAAYNEQFF. The CDR3 bases are TGCAGTGCTAGAGTGCTAGCGGCCTACAATGAGCAGTTCTTC.

This chain connects TRBV6-1 to TRBJ2-6; D possibly matches TRBD1 or TRBD2 (5 bases each). Trimming removed 1 base from V and 4 bases from J, with 14 bases in between. In germline, CDR1 is MNHNS, CDR2 SASEGT. CDR3 size: 17 residues. The CDR3 region has the DNA TGTGCCAGCAGTGAAGTGGCCGGGGCTGACGGGGCCAACGTCCTGACTTTC. This sequence encodes CASSEVAGADGANVLTF.

The chain is built from TRBV11-2 and TRBJ2-7, with TRBD1 matching over 9 bases. The CDR3 contains 19 residues. CDR1 and CDR2 from the germline V gene are SGHAT and FQNNGV. V was pared by 2 bases and J by 0 bases, with 14 bases of the junction left unmatched. The CDR3 bases are TGTGCCAGCAGCTTAACCCTTGCGCGGAACAGGGGGCTCTCCTACGAGCAGTACTTC. Protein: CASSLTLARNRGLSYEQYF.

This clonotype was recorded a few times. The chain employs TRBV11-2 and TRBJ2-7; a weak D match, TRBD2 (5 bases). The V gene's germline CDR1 is SGHAT and CDR2 FQNNGV. V lost 1 base and J 3 bases, leaving 10 bases between the germline ends. The CDR3 spans 14 residues. The CDR3 sequence is CASSLATSGYEQYF. CDR3 DNA sequence: TGTGCCAGCAGCTTAGCAACTAGTGGCTACGAGCAGTACTTC.

This clonotype was found many times. The V call is TRBV10-3, the J call TRBJ2-1; unclear D gene. This CDR3 comprises 14 residues. Trimming took off 4 bases at V and 5 bases at J, with 12 bases between the two ends. The germline V gene encodes CDR1 ENHRY and CDR2 SYGVKD. The CDR3, as DNA: TGTGCCATCAGTGGTGGGCAGGAAGACAATGAGCAGTTCTTC. Its protein is CAISGGQEDNEQFF.

This clonotype was detected a few times. V usage is TRBV20-1 and J usage is TRBJ1-2; no clear D. Per germline, CDR1 DFQATT and CDR2 SNEGSKA (reference sequence). CDR3 length: 13 residues. The germline V and J ends were trimmed by 8 bases and 5 bases, with 18 bases remaining between them. CDR3 protein: CSLVPTGRYGYTF. The CDR3 DNA is TGCAGTTTGGTCCCCACCGGAAGGTATGGCTACACCTTC.

This clonotype was observed a few times. This chain connects TRBV12-3 or TRBV12-4 to TRBJ2-1; TRBD1 might be the D (5 bases). Trimming took 3 bases from V and 4 from J, leaving 10 bases between them. The CDR3 length is 14 residues. CDR3 sequence: CASSFETVYNEQFF. As DNA, the CDR3 is TGTGCCAGCAGTTTCGAGACAGTTTACAATGAGCAGTTCTTC.

V and J are TRBV11-2 and TRBJ2-1; 13 bases fit TRBD2. CDR1 is SGHAT, CDR2 FQNNGV, per germline. This CDR3 comprises 16 residues. V gave up 3 bases and J gave up 5 bases; unmatched junction bases: 4. CDR3 in DNA: TGTGCCAGCAGCTTTCAACTAGCGGGAGGGAACAATGAGCAGTTCTTC. It specifies CASSFQLAGGNNEQFF.

The chain has TRBV7-8 and TRBJ2-7; 10 bases line up with TRBD1. The CDR3 has 13 residues. Germline assignment: CDR1 SGHVS and CDR2 FQNEAQ. CDR3 in DNA: TGTGCCAGCAGCTTAGAGGGACAGGGGCCGAGGGACGTC. Amino acid sequence: CASSLEGQGPRDV.

This clonotype was seen many times. This clone may be a read error of a much larger clone one base away. The chain couples TRBV2 to TRBJ2-3, with D unresolved. The CDR3 contains 19 residues. Germline values: CDR1 SNHLY, CDR2 FYNNEI. The CDR3 spells CACSLQSSLTLASTDTQYF. The CDR3, as DNA: TGTGCCTGCAGTCTCCAGTCGAGCCTAACCCTCGCTAGCACAGATACGCAGTATTTT.

This clonotype was picked up a small number of times. The genes are TRBV6-1 and TRBJ2-7; 9 nucleotides agree with TRBD1. The germline CDR1 and CDR2 sequences are MNHNS and SASEGT. This CDR3 contains 14 residues. J was trimmed by 3 bases and V by 6 bases; bases with no gene match: 6. CDR3 nucleotides: TGTGCCAGCAGGGACCGGGACAGGGACTACGAGCAGTACGTC. Translated, it gives CASRDRDRDYEQYV.

This clonotype was counted only a few times. J is TRBJ1-2 and V is TRBV29-1; a weak D match, TRBD1 (5 bases). The CDR3 has 14 amino acids. V was trimmed by 6 bases and J by 4 bases, leaving 18 bases between them. Looked up from germline, CDR1 is SQVTM and CDR2 is ANQGSEA. This CDR3 is CSVARQFTPYGYTF. The DNA for the CDR3 is TGCAGCGTGGCCCGACAGTTCACGCCCTATGGCTACACCTTC.

There are many counts of this clonotype. This chain joins TRBV10-3 and TRBJ2-1, with D perhaps TRBD2 (6 bases). The CDR3 loop spans 11 amino acids. The germline CDR1 and CDR2 sequences are ENHRY and SYGVKD. Trimming took off 5 bases at V and 7 bases at J, with 6 bases between the two ends. The CDR3 coding sequence is TGTGCCATCAGTCGGGGGAATGAGCAGTTCTTC. Its translation: CAISRGNEQFF.

This clonotype has at least ten counts. V is TRBV20-1 and J is TRBJ2-7, with a possible D match to TRBD1 (5 bases). Germline assignment: CDR1 DFQATT and CDR2 SNEGSKA (reference sequence). Trimming removed 4 bases at V and 2 bases at J, with 15 bases between. CDR3 length: 14 amino acids. CDR3 region: CSATVGREPYEQYV. The DNA for the CDR3 is TGCAGTGCTACGGTGGGCAGGGAACCCTACGAGCAGTACGTC.

This clonotype turned up a few times. The chain employs TRBV25-1 and TRBJ2-7; D is perhaps TRBD2 (7 bases). The CDR3 is made up of 14 amino acids. Germline V lookup: CDR1 MGHDK, CDR2 SYGVNS. Trimming left V 6 bases short and J 3 bases short, with 15 bases between. The CDR3 bases are TGTGCCAGCAGCCCAACGGGGGGCAACTACGAGCAGTACTTC. Translated, it gives CASSPTGGNYEQYF.

In DNA form, the CDR3 reads TGTGCCAGCAGCTCTGCGGGACACGCCGGTCGAGAGACCCAGTACTTC. This gives the protein CASSSAGHAGRETQYF. The chain uses TRBV13 and TRBJ2-5, with D perhaps TRBD1 or TRBD2 (6 bases each). The CDR3 spans 16 residues. Germline values: CDR1 PRHDT, CDR2 FYEKMQ (reference sequence). Trimming stripped 4 bases from V and 4 bases from J, with 19 bases between.

The sample holds a few counts of this clonotype. The chain is built from TRBV7-2 and TRBJ2-1; 11 bases are a match to TRBD2. The CDR3 has 16 amino acids. Germline CDR1 and CDR2: SGHTA and FQGNSA. V lost 5 bases, J lost 6 bases, and 9 bases stayed unmatched. The CDR3 reads CASSRPLAGAGNEQFF. As DNA, the CDR3 is TGTGCCAGCAGCAGGCCACTAGCGGGGGCGGGCAATGAGCAGTTCTTC.

Ten or more counts support this clonotype. The chain uses TRBV7-9 and TRBJ2-1; TRBD2 is a possible D gene (6 bases). Germline lookup yields CDR1 SEHNR and CDR2 FQNEAQ (reference sequence). V shed 1 base and J shed 12 bases, with 10 bases lying between them. This CDR3 has 12 residues. The CDR3, as DNA: TGTGCCAGCAGCTTAGTGCGGGGATTGCAGTTCTTC. Its translation is CASSLVRGLQFF.

J is TRBJ2-3 and V is TRBV7-6, with 9 bases lining up with TRBD2. The germline gives CDR1 SGHVS, CDR2 FNYEAQ. The CDR3 length is 14 residues. V dropped 9 bases and J dropped 2; count of bases not matched to a gene: 6. DNA for the CDR3: TGTGCCAGTTGGGCGGGGGGGCCCACAGATACGCAGTATTTT. Translating gives CASWAGGPTDTQYF.